Listed below are T cell receptor beta chains from one sample, sequenced in a study of shared clonotypes between healthy human individuals. Clones were read by immunoSEQ multiplex PCR, and TCRdb kept only the in-frame ones, dropping some. The data contain about 960,000 clones, about 80% of them singletons. The sequenced sample was memory CD4+ T cells sorted from blood. The receptors originated from a man between 18 and 29 years old in good health. Each CDR3 is given with its conserved first and last residue. The D gene is left open where the match is weak. Rows may omit the clone size; those that give it use once, few, many or a size class.

>TRBD1|TRBJ1-5|.|TRBV18|13
TGTGCCAGCTCAGGGACAGGGGATCAGCCCCAGCATTTT
CASSGTGDQPQHF
>.|TRBJ2-3|.|TRBV27|12
TGTGCCAGCAGTCTCTTTACAGATACGCAGTATTTT
CASSLFTDTQYF
>.|TRBJ2-5|.|TRBV5-1|14
TGCGCCAGCAGCACCAGGGTTTTACAAGAGACCCAGTACTTC
CASSTRVLQETQYF
>TRBD1|TRBJ2-2|.|TRBV2|15
TGTGCCAGCAGTCCCGGGACAGGGAACACCGGGGAGCTGTTTTTT
CASSPGTGNTGELFF
>.|TRBJ1-6|few|TRBV6-1|15
TGTGCCAGCAGTGAAGCAGCCAGCATTAATTCACCCCTCCACTTT
CASSEAASINSPLHF
>TRBD2|TRBJ2-4|.|TRBV4-1|17
TGCGCCAGCAAACCCGACCTAGCGGGAGGAGCCAAAAACATTCAGTACTTC
CASKPDLAGGAKNIQYF
>.|TRBJ2-7|.|TRBV28|10
TGTGCCTGCTCACGATACGAGCAGTACTTC
CACSRYEQYF
>.|TRBJ2-5|.|TRBV7-7|18
TGTGCTAGCAGCCCAGGTTGGGGGGGCGCAGGGTTGGCGGAGACCCAGTACTTC
CASSPGWGGAGLAETQYF
>.|TRBJ2-3|.|TRBV5-4|13
TGTGCCAGCAGCTTGAAAACGGAGATGACGCAGTATTTT
CASSLKTEMTQYF
>TRBD1|TRBJ2-1|.|TRBV6-1|14
TGTGCCAGCAGGCCGGGACAGATTCACAATGAGCAGTTCTTC
CASRPGQIHNEQFF
>.|TRBJ2-5|.|TRBV11-2|13
TGTGCCAGCAGCTCACCCTTCCAAGAGACCCAGTACTTC
CASSSPFQETQYF
>.|TRBJ1-6|few|TRBV7-3|13
TGTGCCAGCAGCTTAACAGGGAGCACACCCCTCCACTTT
CASSLTGSTPLHF
>.|TRBJ1-1|.|TRBV28|13
TGTGCCAGCAGTGGGGCCATGAACACTGAAGCTTTCTTT
CASSGAMNTEAFF
>.|TRBJ1-5|.|TRBV6-5|15
TGTGCCAGCAGTTACTCCCAGGGTAACAATCAGCCCCAGCATTTT
CASSYSQGNNQPQHF
>.|TRBJ2-1|.|TRBV5-4|17
TGTGCCAGCAGCTTGGGGGGGGGCCCTAGCTCCTACAATGAGCAGTTCTTC
CASSLGGGPSSYNEQFF
>.|TRBJ2-7|.|TRBV11-2|13
TGTGCCAGCAGCTTTAACGGGGGCTACGAGCAGTACTTC
CASSFNGGYEQYF
>.|TRBJ1-1|.|TRBV21-1|17
TGTGCCAGCAGCAAAGAGGTGGGGGCGATCCCCCACACTGAAGCTTTCTTT
CASSKEVGAIPHTEAFF
>TRBD2|TRBJ2-5|.|TRBV2|15
TGTGCCAGCAGGGGGGCTAGCGGGAGTGGAGAGACCCAGTACTTC
CASRGASGSGETQYF
>TRBD1|TRBJ1-5|few|TRBV30|12
TGTGCCTGGAGCGACAGGGATCAGCCCCAGCATTTT
CAWSDRDQPQHF
>.|TRBJ2-7|.|TRBV10-2|19
TGCGCCAGCAGTGAGTGGAATACAGGGTTCGCCACTCTTTCCTACGAGCAGTACTTC
CASSEWNTGFATLSYEQYF